The rows below give T cell receptor beta chains drawn from one sample of a study of vaccination effects on CD4 cells after COVID-19. These receptors lack a known antigen. Sequenced by immunoSEQ multiplex PCR; TCRdb stores in-frame clones only, minus some. The repertoire holds 75,000 to 100,000 clones, with roughly 80% as singletons. This specimen was CD4+ T cells from PBMCs cultured with HCoV-OC43 spike peptides, taken after COVID-19 vaccination. Source of these receptors: a human donor who received a COVID-19 vaccine. The CDR3 runs from the conserved cysteine through the conserved F or W. Each record gives: D gene, J gene, clone size, V gene, CDR3 DNA, CDR3 protein. The D gene is left open where the match is weak. Some rows have no size entry. The others give once, few or many, or a class for an expanded clone.

NA | TRBJ2-2 | NA | TRBV6-2/TRBV6-3 | TGTGCCAGCAGCCGACCATCCAGGGGGAACACCGGGGAGCTGTTTTTT | CASSRPSRGNTGELFF
TRBD2 | TRBJ2-3 | NA | TRBV5-1 | TGCGCCAGCAGCGCTATAGCGGGGGCCGGCACAGATACGCAGTATTTT | CASSAIAGAGTDTQYF
NA | TRBJ2-2 | NA | TRBV19 | TGTGCCAGTAGCACCTACAGGGTTGGGACCGGGGAGCTGTTTTTT | CASSTYRVGTGELFF
NA | TRBJ1-1 | NA | TRBV7-2 | TGTGCCAGCAGCTTAGCCGGCGGGGCGTCCACTGAAGCTTTCTTT | CASSLAGGASTEAFF
TRBD2 | TRBJ2-5 | NA | TRBV6-5 | TGTGCCAGCATACGGGGGGGGGTACAAGAGACCCAGTACTTC | CASIRGGVQETQYF
TRBD2 | TRBJ2-3 | once | TRBV24-1 | TGTGCCACCAGTGACCCGGGACTAGCGGGGGACCTCCCCACAGATACGCAGTATTTT | CATSDPGLAGDLPTDTQYF
NA | TRBJ2-3 | NA | TRBV7-3 | TGTGCCAGCAGCTTAGAAGGGAATCTGTACACAGATACGCAGTATTTT | CASSLEGNLYTDTQYF
NA | TRBJ1-1 | once | TRBV6-5 | TGTGCCAGCAGTTATACAGGGACTCTTGAAGCTTTCTTT | CASSYTGTLEAFF
TRBD1 | TRBJ1-2 | NA | TRBV4-3 | TGCGCCAGCAGCCAAGATGGAACGGACAGGCCGCCTAACTATGGCTACACCTTC | CASSQDGTDRPPNYGYTF
NA | TRBJ1-6 | few | TRBV27 | TGTGCCAGCAGTTTAGCCCTCGTGGGGGGAAATTCACCCCTCCACTTT | CASSLALVGGNSPLHF
NA | TRBJ2-2 | NA | TRBV6-5 | TGTGCCAGCAGAAAGGGTCCGAACACCGGGGAGCTGTTTTTT | CASRKGPNTGELFF
NA | TRBJ2-5 | NA | TRBV7-2 | TGTGCCAGCAGCTCCGCGGTAACAGGGTTAGAGACCCAGTACTTC | CASSSAVTGLETQYF
TRBD1 | TRBJ1-6 | NA | TRBV27 | TGTGCCAGCAGTTTATCCCGACAGGGGGCAGATTCACCCCTCCACTTT | CASSLSRQGADSPLHF
TRBD2 | TRBJ2-3 | NA | TRBV24-1 | TGTGCCACCAGTGACATCGGGACTAGCGGGGTTTTAGATACGCAGTATTTT | CATSDIGTSGVLDTQYF
NA | TRBJ2-5 | few | TRBV4-3 | TGCGCCAGCAGCCAAGCTCTGGACAGCCAAGAGACCCAGTACTTC | CASSQALDSQETQYF
NA | TRBJ1-3 | NA | TRBV29-1 | TGCAGCGTTGTACTTGACTCTGGAAACACCATATATTTT | CSVVLDSGNTIYF
NA | TRBJ2-5 | NA | TRBV2 | TGTGCCAGCAGTGAGACCCGCGTACAAGAGACCCAGTACTTC | CASSETRVQETQYF
NA | TRBJ2-5 | NA | TRBV5-1 | TGCGCCAGCAGCTTGGGGGATCAAGAGACCCAGTACTTC | CASSLGDQETQYF
NA | TRBJ2-3 | few | TRBV18 | TGTGCCAGCTCACCATATGAGGTGGGCGGGACAGATACGCAGTATTTT | CASSPYEVGGTDTQYF
TRBD1 | TRBJ1-6 | NA | TRBV28 | TGTGCCAGCAGTTTAAGACAGGGGGCGGGGAATTCACCCCTCCACTTT | CASSLRQGAGNSPLHF
NA | TRBJ2-1 | NA | TRBV23-1 | TGCGCCAGCAGTCAATGGGGGTTTAGGGAGCAGTTCTTC | CASSQWGFREQFF
NA | TRBJ1-2 | NA | TRBV7-2 | TGTGCCAGCAGCAAAAGGACTAGCTATGGCTACACCTTC | CASSKRTSYGYTF
TRBD2 | TRBJ2-3 | NA | TRBV10-3 | TGTGCCATCAGTGAGGCATTAGCGGGGGGCCTCCGGGTTCGGACAGATACGCAGTATTTT | CAISEALAGGLRVRTDTQYF
NA | TRBJ1-1 | NA | TRBV19 | TGTGCCAGTAACGCAGGGTGGCTGAACACTGAAGCTTTCTTT | CASNAGWLNTEAFF
NA | TRBJ2-3 | NA | TRBV7-9 | TGTGCCAGCCGCGCTAGGGGTACAGATACGCAGTATTTT | CASRARGTDTQYF
NA | TRBJ1-2 | NA | TRBV2 | TGTGCCAGCCGAATCAGGGATGGCTACACCTTC | CASRIRDGYTF
TRBD1 | TRBJ1-2 | NA | TRBV30 | TGTGCCTGGAGCAGGGGGACGAACTATGGCTACACCTTC | CAWSRGTNYGYTF
TRBD2 | TRBJ2-1 | NA | TRBV15 | TGTGCCACCAGCGGGTCCGCTAGCGGGGGACTCTACAATGAGCAGTTCTTC | CATSGSASGGLYNEQFF
NA | TRBJ1-5 | NA | TRBV7-2 | TGTGCCAGCAGCTTAGGCGGGGGGACTCAGCCCCAGCATTTT | CASSLGGGTQPQHF
NA | TRBJ2-3 | NA | TRBV29-1 | TGCAGCAGCCGCCCGTCCCAAGATACGCAGTATTTT | CSSRPSQDTQYF
NA | TRBJ2-1 | few | TRBV14 | TGTGCCAGCAGCCAAGGAGCAGCAAACGAGCAGTTCTTC | CASSQGAANEQFF
NA | TRBJ2-4 | NA | TRBV4-3 | TGCGCCAGCAGCCTTGGGGCAGTTGGAACCAAAAACATTCAGTACTTC | CASSLGAVGTKNIQYF
NA | TRBJ1-5 | NA | TRBV30 | TGTGCCTGGAGTACGGGGGGAAGCAATCAGCCCCAGCATTTT | CAWSTGGSNQPQHF
NA | TRBJ2-5 | NA | TRBV29-1 | TGCAGCGTAGACGCGGCTAGCCAAGAGACCCAGTACTTC | CSVDAASQETQYF
NA | TRBJ1-3 | NA | TRBV3-1/TRBV3-2 | TGTGCCAGCAGCCTTCTGAGCTCTGGAAACACCATATATTTT | CASSLLSSGNTIYF
NA | TRBJ2-3 | NA | TRBV7-2 | TGTGCCAGCAGCCTGGGGGCAACGGCGGGCACAGATACGCAGTATTTT | CASSLGATAGTDTQYF
NA | TRBJ2-3 | NA | TRBV3-1/TRBV3-2 | TGTGCCAGCAGCCGCGGGTGGGTACGGGGGTTCTCTAGCACAGATACGCAGTATTTT | CASSRGWVRGFSSTDTQYF
TRBD1 | TRBJ2-5 | NA | TRBV7-9 | TGTGCCAGCAGCTCGGCGACAGGGAGGACCCAGTACTTC | CASSSATGRTQYF
NA | TRBJ1-5 | NA | TRBV7-2 | TGTGCCAGCAGCTCCCTCTATCAGCCCCAGCATTTT | CASSSLYQPQHF
TRBD1 | TRBJ1-1 | NA | TRBV6-5 | TGTGCCAGCACCTACGCCTCAGGGGGCACTGAAGCTTTCTTT | CASTYASGGTEAFF
NA | TRBJ2-2 | NA | TRBV2 | TGTGCCAGCAGCGTAAATACAGGCTCCGGGGAGCTGTTTTTT | CASSVNTGSGELFF
TRBD2 | TRBJ2-5 | NA | TRBV28 | TGTGCCAGCAGTTTACTGAGCGGGGGACGAGAGACCCAGTACTTC | CASSLLSGGRETQYF
TRBD1 | TRBJ1-5 | NA | TRBV2 | TGTGCCAGCACTAGGGACAGCTCCAATCAGCCCCAGCATTTT | CASTRDSSNQPQHF
NA | TRBJ1-6 | NA | TRBV5-1 | TGCGCCAGCAGCTTGGTCAGCACAGATAATTCACCCCTCCACTTT | CASSLVSTDNSPLHF
TRBD1 | TRBJ1-5 | NA | TRBV2 | TGTGCCAGCAGCGGACAGGGTCGGAGCAATCAGCCCCAGCATTTT | CASSGQGRSNQPQHF
NA | TRBJ1-1 | NA | TRBV5-1 | TGCGCCAGCAGCTTGGGGTGGAACACTGAAGCTTTCTTT | CASSLGWNTEAFF
NA | TRBJ1-1 | NA | TRBV2 | TGTGCCAGCACCAAGGACAAGAACACTGAAGCTTTCTTT | CASTKDKNTEAFF
TRBD1 | TRBJ2-1 | NA | TRBV4-3 | TGCGCCAGCAGCCAGGGACAGGGTTCCTACAATGAGCAGTTCTTC | CASSQGQGSYNEQFF
NA | TRBJ1-3 | NA | TRBV5-1 | TGCGCCAGCAGCTTTGGACAGAGCTCTGGAAACACCATATATTTT | CASSFGQSSGNTIYF
TRBD1 | TRBJ2-2 | NA | TRBV11-3 | TGTGCCAGCAGCACTCCCGGGACAGGGGACACCGGGGAGCTGTTTTTT | CASSTPGTGDTGELFF
NA | TRBJ1-1 | NA | TRBV6-5 | TGTGCCAGCAGCTGGGTCCGGGGGGCCACTGAAGCTTTCTTT | CASSWVRGATEAFF
NA | TRBJ1-5 | NA | TRBV28 | TGTGCCAGCAGTTTATCCGGATATAGCAATCAGCCCCAGCATTTT | CASSLSGYSNQPQHF
NA | TRBJ1-4 | NA | TRBV6-1 | TGTGCCAGCAGTGAAGGCGTCGTCTTGCTCGGTGAAAAACTGTTTTTT | CASSEGVVLLGEKLFF
NA | TRBJ2-3 | NA | TRBV6-4 | TGTGCCAGCAGTAGGGATGGGGATACGCAGTATTTT | CASSRDGDTQYF
NA | TRBJ2-3 | once | TRBV5-1 | TGCGCCAGCAGCTCTGGCGGAAAATACACAGATACGCAGTATTTT | CASSSGGKYTDTQYF
NA | TRBJ2-1 | once | TRBV24-1 | TGTGCCACCAGTGTTCCGGGTGCCTCCTACAATGAGCAGTTCTTC | CATSVPGASYNEQFF
NA | TRBJ1-5 | NA | TRBV9 | TGTGCCAACCAGACAGGACATCATAGCAATCAGCCCCAGCATTTT | CANQTGHHSNQPQHF
TRBD1 | TRBJ1-4 | NA | TRBV12-5 | TGTGCTAGTGGTGGAACAGGGGATGAAAAACTGTTTTTT | CASGGTGDEKLFF
NA | TRBJ2-1 | NA | TRBV28 | TGTGCCAGCACAGCACATAATTATTACAATGAGCAGTTCTTC | CASTAHNYYNEQFF